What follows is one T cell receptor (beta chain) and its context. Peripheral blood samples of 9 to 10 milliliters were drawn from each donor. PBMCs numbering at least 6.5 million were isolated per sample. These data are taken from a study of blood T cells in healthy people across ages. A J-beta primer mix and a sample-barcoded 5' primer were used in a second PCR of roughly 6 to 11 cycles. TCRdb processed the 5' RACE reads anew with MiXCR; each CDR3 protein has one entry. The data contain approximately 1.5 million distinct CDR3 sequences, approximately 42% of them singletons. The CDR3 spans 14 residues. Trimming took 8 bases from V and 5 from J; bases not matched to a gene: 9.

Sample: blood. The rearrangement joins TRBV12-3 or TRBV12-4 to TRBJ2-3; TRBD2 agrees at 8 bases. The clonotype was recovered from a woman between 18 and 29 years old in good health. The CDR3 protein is CASHVGGAGDTQYF. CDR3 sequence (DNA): TGTGCCAGCCATGTCGGGGGGGCCGGAGATACGCAGTATTTT.